This T cell receptor beta chain appears in the sequencing data of a study of T-cell memory formation after mild COVID-19. MiXCR was run by TCRdb on the 5' RACE reads, yielding one entry per CDR3 protein. The table shows some 600,000 distinct CDR3 sequences, with roughly 17% occurring only once. Germline CDR1 and CDR2: MNHNS and SASEGT. The CDR3 sequence is 15 residues long. V was shortened by 3 bases and J by 0 bases, with 11 bases between the two germline ends. Notes on the study in general: Cross-reactive memory appears to have joined, as suggested by some responding clones showing up in pre-infection memory. Later expanders leaned toward CD4+, whereas clones contracting from day 15 to 85 were balanced CD4/CD8.

This clonotype was found a few times. Its target is not known. The TCR originated in an adult woman who had mild COVID-19 (a few samples of this study predate the infection). Cell type and time point are not known. This chain uses TRBV6-1 with TRBJ1-1; D gene unclear. The source material was PBMCs or a T cell subset sorted from them (not recorded which). CDR3 in amino acids: CASSELKGMNTEAFF. CDR3 coding DNA: TGTGCCAGCAGTGAGCTGAAGGGTATGAACACTGAAGCTTTCTTT.